These 8 T cell receptor beta chains came from one sample sequenced in a study of tumor-infiltrating lymphocytes in localized non-small cell lung cancer. TCRdb keeps only in-frame clones here, not all; method: immunoSEQ multiplex PCR. The sample lists over 7,000 clones, about 80% seen once, with roughly 7.1% in the top ten. Sequencing input: uninvolved lung tissue not adjacent to the tumor. Source of these receptors: a human donor with non-small cell lung cancer.

This rearrangement joins TRBV28 to TRBJ1-1; TRBD1 might be the D (5 bases). The CDR3 spans 13 residues. The germline CDR1 and CDR2 sequences are MDHEN and SYDVKM. The V end lost 9 bases, the J end lost 6 bases, and 17 bases lay between the germline ends. The CDR3, as DNA: TGTGCCAGTGTACGCGATGGGGGAGCTGAAGCTTTCTTT. Translated: CASVRDGGAEAFF.

The J gene is TRBJ1-5, the V gene TRBV6-6; no clear D. The germline CDR1 and CDR2 sequences are MNHNY and SVGAGI (reference sequence). Trimming removed 3 bases from V and 2 bases from J, with 14 bases in between. The CDR3 contains 16 residues. The CDR3 sequence: CASSYPRQQRNQPQHF. The CDR3, as DNA: TGTGCCAGCAGTTATCCCAGGCAACAGCGCAATCAGCCCCAGCATTTT.

This chain links TRBV5-6 with TRBJ1-1; D not resolved. Trimming removed 4 bases from V and 6 bases from J, with 10 bases in between. Germline loops: CDR1 SGHDT, CDR2 YYEEEE. The CDR3 is 12 residues long. The CDR3 nucleotides read TGTGCCAGCAGCCAAAACAACGCTGAAGCTTTCTTT. This encodes CASSQNNAEAFF.

This chain links TRBV7-9 with TRBJ2-2, with a tentative D call TRBD1 (5 bases). CDR1 and CDR2 from the germline V gene are SEHNR and FQNEAQ (reference sequence). V lost 4 bases and J lost 3, with 12 bases in between. The CDR3 runs to 15 residues. This chain's CDR3 is CASSSATVYTGELFF. CDR3 coding DNA: TGTGCCAGCAGCTCCGCGACAGTGTACACCGGGGAGCTGTTTTTT.

This sequence joins TRBV5-3 and TRBJ1-1; tentative D call: TRBD1 (5 bases). TRBV5-3 is classed as an ORF, of uncertain function. CDR3 length: 16 residues. V gave up 3 bases and J gave up 1 base, with 16 bases separating them. The CDR3 protein is CARSSLGREQNTEAFF. The CDR3 nucleotides are TGTGCCAGAAGCTCCTTGGGCAGGGAACAGAACACTGAAGCTTTCTTT.

The chain couples TRBV28 to TRBJ1-5; D is undetermined. This CDR3 contains 12 residues. Trimming took 7 bases from V and 2 from J, leaving 6 bases between them. Germline values: CDR1 MDHEN, CDR2 SYDVKM. CDR3 in amino acids: CASTTGNQPQHF. CDR3 DNA sequence: TGTGCCAGCACCACGGGCAATCAGCCCCAGCATTTT.

The chain is built from TRBV19 and TRBJ2-1; perhaps TRBD1 as D (5 bases). The CDR3 extends over 15 amino acids. Looked up from germline, CDR1 is LNHDA and CDR2 is SQIVND (reference sequence). The V end was cut by 4 bases, the J end by 4 bases, with 14 bases between. The CDR3 loop is CASSKSAGKYNEQFF. The CDR3 DNA reads as TGTGCCAGTAGTAAGTCGGCAGGGAAGTACAATGAGCAGTTCTTC.

V usage is TRBV15 and J usage is TRBJ1-5; no definite D call. This CDR3 is 12 amino acids long. The germline V gene encodes CDR1 LNHNV and CDR2 YYDKDF (reference sequence). V was shortened by 0 bases and J by 7 bases, with 4 bases between the two germline ends. The CDR3 here is CATSRDIQPQHF. CDR3 DNA sequence: TGTGCCACCAGCAGAGATATACAGCCCCAGCATTTT.